These T cell receptor beta chains were read from a single sample in a study of blood T cell repertoires in COVID-19. Profiled with immunoSEQ multiplex PCR; TCRdb holds only in-frame clones, not every one. The table shows some 330,000 clones, with around 89% occurring only once. The sample comprised peripheral blood. The receptor source for this set is a woman aged 50 to 65 with active or convalescent COVID-19. CDR3s include the opening cysteine and the closing phenylalanine or tryptophan. The D gene is left open where the match is weak. Size values are once, few and many counts, or a class for expanded clones, and some rows have none.

size	D	V	length	J	DNA	CDR3
NA	TRBD1	TRBV7-2	15	TRBJ1-2	TGTGCCAGCAGCCCAGGACAGGGAGGGGCCTATGGCTACACCTTC	CASSPGQGGAYGYTF
NA	NA	TRBV20-1	12	TRBJ2-1	TGCAGTGCTAGTACTAGTACGGATGAGCAGTTCTTC	CSASTSTDEQFF
few	TRBD1	TRBV27	16	TRBJ1-1	TGTGCCAGCAGTTTCTGGACAGGGGGCGGCGGGACTGAAGCTTTCTTT	CASSFWTGGGGTEAFF
NA	NA	TRBV27	13	TRBJ2-7	TGTGCCAGCAGTTTGGGCTTCAACTACGAGCAGTACTTC	CASSLGFNYEQYF
NA	NA	TRBV19	14	TRBJ1-2	TGTGCCAGTAGTATCGGGCAGGGCGGCTATGGCTACACCTTC	CASSIGQGGYGYTF
NA	NA	TRBV30	14	TRBJ1-1	TGTGCCTGGAGTATCCCGGGGAGGGGAGTCTCAGCTTTCTTT	CAWSIPGRGVSAFF
NA	TRBD2	TRBV7-6	17	TRBJ2-5	TGTGCCAGCAGCTTAGCGCTTAGCGGGAGGGCGGGGGAGACCCAGTACTTC	CASSLALSGRAGETQYF
NA	NA	TRBV4-3	17	TRBJ2-1	TGCGCCAGCAGCCAAGAGAGTGCCCGCGCGGGTGACCGCGAGCAGTTCTTC	CASSQESARAGDREQFF
NA	NA	TRBV7-2	14	TRBJ2-1	TGTGCCAGCAGCCGTAGTCGGGGGTACAATGAGCAGTTCTTC	CASSRSRGYNEQFF
NA	NA	TRBV2	15	TRBJ1-1	TGTGCCAGCCTACGGCCTGAGGGAGGTGGCACTGAAGCTTTCTTT	CASLRPEGGGTEAFF
NA	NA	TRBV27	14	TRBJ1-3	TGTGCCAGCAGTAATCAGGGTTCTGGAAACACCATATATTTT	CASSNQGSGNTIYF
NA	NA	TRBV6-1	18	TRBJ1-6	TGTGCCAGCAGTGAAGCGAAACCCCTCAGGGAAGAAAATTCACCCCTCCACTTT	CASSEAKPLREENSPLHF
NA	NA	TRBV19	15	TRBJ1-2	TGTGCCAGTAGTACCACCGGGAGGTCTAACTATGGCTACACCTTC	CASSTTGRSNYGYTF
NA	NA	TRBV2	15	TRBJ1-4	TGTGCCAGCAGCCCCAAATTCCAGGGTTATGAAAAACTGTTTTTT	CASSPKFQGYEKLFF
NA	TRBD2	TRBV5-1	15	TRBJ2-7	TGCGCCAGCAGCTTGGAGTCTAGCGGGAGGCGCGAGCAGTACTTC	CASSLESSGRREQYF
few	NA	TRBV4-2	16	TRBJ2-6	TGTGCCAGCAGCCAAGATCAGAACTCTGGGGCCAACGTCCTGACTTTC	CASSQDQNSGANVLTF
NA	TRBD1	TRBV11-2	16	TRBJ2-7	TGTGCCAGCAGCCGAACCCCGGGACAGACAACCTACGAGCAGTACTTC	CASSRTPGQTTYEQYF
NA	TRBD1	TRBV18	13	TRBJ1-4	TGTGCCAGCTCACGGGACAGAAGAGAAAAACTGTTTTTT	CASSRDRREKLFF
NA	NA	TRBV5-4	19	TRBJ2-1	TGTGCCAGCAGCTCAATGACTGGCGGTCGACGATATACCTACAATGAGCAGTTCTTC	CASSSMTGGRRYTYNEQFF
NA	NA	TRBV11-2	14	TRBJ2-2	TGTGCCAGCAGCCCGGACAGGAACACCGGGGAGCTGTTTTTT	CASSPDRNTGELFF
NA	TRBD1	TRBV7-3	14	TRBJ1-1	TGTGCCAGCAGCCGGGGACAGAAGAACACTGAAGCTTTCTTT	CASSRGQKNTEAFF
NA	NA	TRBV7-3	15	TRBJ2-7	TGTGCCAGCAGCCCGGTGGGCGGGGCCTCCTACGAGCAGTACTTC	CASSPVGGASYEQYF
NA	TRBD1	TRBV5-4	13	TRBJ1-2	TGTGCCAGCAGCTGGGCGGGGCAGGGGGATAACACCTTC	CASSWAGQGDNTF
NA	TRBD2	TRBV19	14	TRBJ2-7	TGTGCCAGTACCTCAGCGGGGGGACCCTACGAGCAGTACTTC	CASTSAGGPYEQYF
NA	TRBD1	TRBV28	17	TRBJ2-7	TGTGCCAGCAGTTACGAAGAGGGACAGCCCAAAGGGTACGAGCAGTACTTC	CASSYEEGQPKGYEQYF
NA	NA	TRBV30	12	TRBJ1-2	TGTGCCTGGGGGACACCTCCGTATGGCTACACCTTC	CAWGTPPYGYTF
NA	NA	TRBV18	15	TRBJ1-3	TGTGCCAGCTCACCACCTTCGGTCTCTGGAAACACCATATATTTT	CASSPPSVSGNTIYF
NA	TRBD2	TRBV28	16	TRBJ2-5	TGTGCCAGCAGTTTGGGGACTAGCGGCAGTCAAGAGACCCAGTACTTC	CASSLGTSGSQETQYF
once	NA	TRBV15	14	TRBJ1-5	TGTGCCACCAGCAAAGACAGTGGTAATCAGCCCCAGCATTTT	CATSKDSGNQPQHF
NA	TRBD1	TRBV12-3/TRBV12-4	13	TRBJ2-2	TGTGCCAGCGGCAGGGGGTCGAGCGGGGAGCTGTTTTTT	CASGRGSSGELFF
NA	NA	TRBV12-3/TRBV12-4	13	TRBJ2-2	TGTGCCAGCAGTCCACAGGGTACCGGGGAGCTGTTTTTT	CASSPQGTGELFF
once	TRBD1	TRBV5-1	18	TRBJ1-1	TGCGCCAGCAGCTCACTGACAGGGGGCCCCCAACAGAACACTGAAGCTTTCTTT	CASSSLTGGPQQNTEAFF
NA	TRBD2	TRBV7-2	17	TRBJ2-1	TGTGCCAGCAGCTTCCAAAGCTCCGGGACTAGCTACAATGAGCAGTTCTTC	CASSFQSSGTSYNEQFF
NA	NA	TRBV3-1/TRBV3-2	14	TRBJ1-1	TGTGCCAGCAGCCAGGCTGAAGGGAGGGGGAGGGCTTTCTTT	CASSQAEGRGRAFF
NA	NA	TRBV9	13	TRBJ2-1	TGTGCCAGCAGCGTAGGCAGGGTTAGTGAGCAGTTCTTC	CASSVGRVSEQFF
NA	NA	TRBV6-5	12	TRBJ1-1	TGTGCCAGCCTCGCGGGTAACACTGAAGCTTTCTTT	CASLAGNTEAFF
NA	NA	TRBV28	19	TRBJ2-3	TGTGCCAGCAGTCCATCCGTGAAGTGGGGGCTCCCAAGCACAGATACGCAGTATTTT	CASSPSVKWGLPSTDTQYF
NA	NA	TRBV2	14	TRBJ1-5	TGTGCCAGCAGTGAAAATCGGGGGAATCAGCCCCAGCATTTT	CASSENRGNQPQHF
NA	NA	TRBV18	14	TRBJ2-1	TGTGCCAGCTCACCCCAACAGGGTCCCAATGAGCAGTTCTTC	CASSPQQGPNEQFF
NA	NA	TRBV4-1	16	TRBJ1-1	TGCGCCAGCAGCCAAGTGGGAACAGGGTTGGGCACTGAAGCTTTCTTT	CASSQVGTGLGTEAFF
NA	NA	TRBV7-6	16	TRBJ2-2	TGTGCCAGCAGCTTAGTTCCGCAGGGGAACACCGGGGAGCTGTTTTTT	CASSLVPQGNTGELFF
NA	NA	TRBV18	16	TRBJ1-3	TGTGCCAGCTCACCAATTCGTCAGGGGACGGGAAACACCATATATTTT	CASSPIRQGTGNTIYF
NA	NA	TRBV18	14	TRBJ2-7	TGTGCCAGCTCAGCCGGAGCGACGGGGTACGAGCAGTACTTC	CASSAGATGYEQYF
NA	TRBD1	TRBV5-1	14	TRBJ1-5	TGCGCCAGCAGCTCGGGACAGCCTAATCAGCCCCAGCATTTT	CASSSGQPNQPQHF
NA	NA	TRBV7-9	15	TRBJ2-3	TGTGCCAGCAGACCCTCGAGTATGGTCACAGATACGCAGTATTTT	CASRPSSMVTDTQYF
NA	TRBD1	TRBV3-1/TRBV3-2	17	TRBJ2-3	TGTGCCAGCAGCCTCTACAAAGCCGACAGGGGCCCAGATACGCAGTATTTT	CASSLYKADRGPDTQYF
NA	NA	TRBV18	15	TRBJ2-3	TGTGCCAGCTCACCGAGGACTGCCGGCACAGATACGCAGTATTTT	CASSPRTAGTDTQYF
NA	TRBD2	TRBV11-2	16	TRBJ2-1	TGTGCCAGCAGCCGCATAGCGGGGGGGCCGAGCAATGAGCAGTTCTTC	CASSRIAGGPSNEQFF
NA	NA	TRBV7-9	13	TRBJ1-1	TGTGCCAGCAGCTTTGAACAGGACACTGAAGCTTTCTTT	CASSFEQDTEAFF
NA	TRBD1	TRBV4-3	16	TRBJ2-4	TGCGCCAGCAGCCAAGTAACCGGGACAGGGGGAAACATTCAGTACTTC	CASSQVTGTGGNIQYF
NA	TRBD1	TRBV10-3	15	TRBJ1-1	TGTGCCATCAGTAGACAGGGAACGGTGAACACTGAAGCTTTCTTT	CAISRQGTVNTEAFF
NA	NA	TRBV27	15	TRBJ2-7	TGTGCCAGCAGTTTAGGAGGTCCTTACTCCTACGAGCAGTACTTC	CASSLGGPYSYEQYF